The 14 T cell receptor beta chains reported below all come from one sample, sequenced in a study of cytomegalovirus exposure and HLA in healthy donors. The PCR ran on 60 Vbeta and 13 Jbeta primers. TCRdb's copy holds only in-frame clones and misses some; the assay was immunoSEQ multiplex PCR. The sample includes roughly 130,000 clones, 80% of them seen just once. Sequenced sample: PBMCs. The receptors come from a man between 25 and 39 years old in good health and CMV-seronegative.

V usage is TRBV1 and J usage is TRBJ1-1. TRBV1 counts as a pseudogene. The CDR3 runs to 14 residues. The DNA for the CDR3 is TGCACCAGCAGCCAAGATCTTCGGGGGAGTGAAGCTTTCTTT. It is translated as CTSSQDLRGSEAFF.

This clone was detected only a few times. This chain links TRBV28 with TRBJ1-2, with 9 bases aligning to TRBD1. V shed 7 bases and J 6 bases; nucleotides not matched to a gene: 15. Germline assignment: CDR1 MDHEN and CDR2 SYDVKM. The CDR3 runs to 16 residues. The CDR3 coding sequence is TGTGCCAGCACTCGCATGGGGACAGGGATCGTTCATGGCTACACCTTC. This translates into CASTRMGTGIVHGYTF.

The chain has TRBV4-1 and TRBJ1-5; no reliable D call. Trimming stripped 0 bases from V and 5 bases from J, with 8 bases between. From germline, CDR1 is MGHRA and CDR2 YSYEKL. The CDR3 loop spans 14 amino acids. CDR3: CASSQDYSHQPQHF. For the CDR3, the DNA is TGCGCCAGCAGCCAAGACTACAGTCATCAGCCCCAGCATTTT.

The chain uses TRBV29-1 and TRBJ1-2, with 9 bases that match TRBD1. The trim removed 7 bases at V and 1 base at J, leaving 10 bases unmatched. CDR1 and CDR2 (germline): SQVTM, ANQGSEA. The CDR3 consists of 15 residues. The CDR3 sequence: CSGGGQGWVNYGYTF. The CDR3 DNA reads as TGCAGCGGGGGGGGACAGGGATGGGTTAACTATGGCTACACCTTC.

The chain recombines TRBV7-7 with TRBJ2-7; the match to TRBD2 covers 10 bases. The V gene's germline CDR1 is SSHAT and CDR2 FNYEAQ (reference sequence). CDR3 length: 15 residues. Losses at the gene ends were 5 bases for V and 0 bases for J; bases not matched to a gene: 4. The CDR3 sequence is CASSIASGSSYEQYF. CDR3 DNA: TGTGCCAGCAGCATCGCTAGCGGGAGCTCCTACGAGCAGTACTTC.

The V gene is TRBV11-3, the J gene TRBJ1-2; possible D gene TRBD1, 6 bases. The germline V and J ends were trimmed by 3 bases and 8 bases, with 19 bases remaining between them. Germline V gene lookup returns CDR1 SGHNT and CDR2 YENEEA. The CDR3 runs 15 residues. CDR3 sequence: CASSLDRTVRDGYTF. Here the CDR3 DNA reads TGTGCCAGCAGCTTGGATCGGACAGTTCGAGACGGCTACACCTTC.

About this clone itself: This CDR3 fails to terminate in the conserved phenylalanine or tryptophan, so it likely reflects a read error. The CDR3 sequence: CASNIGQGPYEQYL. For the CDR3, the DNA is TGTGCCAGCAACATAGGACAGGGGCCCTACGAGCAGTACCTC. This chain connects TRBV2 to TRBJ2-7; 9 positions agree with TRBD1. Germline lookup yields CDR1 SNHLY and CDR2 FYNNEI. Trimming took 7 bases from V and 2 from J; bases not matched to a gene: 6. The CDR3 length is 14 residues.

This clone was counted once. The CDR3 loop reads CASSGGGREGSYEQYF. In nucleotides, the CDR3 is TGTGCCAGCAGCGGGGGCGGGCGGGAGGGAAGCTACGAGCAGTACTTC. The chain couples TRBV5-6 to TRBJ2-7, with 9 bases lining up with TRBD2. Germline V gives CDR1 SGHDT, CDR2 YYEEEE. This CDR3 contains 16 residues. The V and J ends lost 4 bases and 3 bases, in that order; junction bases with no gene match: 11.

With regard to this clone: One end of the junction fails to match germline, which may point to a read error. The gene calls are TRBV5-8 and TRBJ1-5, with 8 bases lining up with TRBD1. This CDR3 contains 14 residues. Germline CDR1 and CDR2: SGHTS and YDEGEE. The CDR3 spells CASSADRERQPQNF. CDR3 nucleotide sequence: TGTGCCAGCAGCGCGGACAGGGAGAGGCAGCCCCAGAATTTT. The variable domain in full, completed from reference TRBV5-8 and TRBJ1-5, reads EAGVTQSPTHLIKTRGQQATLRCSPISGHTSVYWYQQALGLGLQFLLWYDEGEERNRGNFPPRFSGRQFPNYSSELNVNALELEDSALYLCASSADRERQPQNFGDGTRLSIL.

The gene calls are TRBV13 and TRBJ2-7; D might be TRBD2 (7 bases). V lost 3 bases to trimming and J lost 2 bases, with 20 bases between them. From germline, CDR1 is PRHDT and CDR2 FYEKMQ (reference sequence). CDR3 length: 17 amino acids. The CDR3 DNA sequence: TGTGCCAGCAGCTTTCGTCGGGGGGCTCTCAATCCCTACGAGCAGTACTTC. Translated, it gives CASSFRRGALNPYEQYF.

V usage is TRBV5-1 and J usage is TRBJ1-2, with D maybe TRBD1 (5 bases). Germline values: CDR1 SGHRS, CDR2 YFSETQ. Trimming left V 7 bases short and J 7 bases short, with 14 bases between. The CDR3 runs to 12 residues. The CDR3 loop is CASEGGDPGYTF. The CDR3 DNA sequence: TGCGCCAGCGAAGGAGGGGATCCTGGCTACACCTTC.

The V gene is TRBV28, the J gene TRBJ2-1; 16 bases map to TRBD2. This CDR3 has 16 amino acids. Germline CDR1 and CDR2: MDHEN and SYDVKM. Trimming took 6 bases from V and 9 from J; bases not matched to a gene: 8. This CDR3 reads CASRGTSGRAGGEQFF. CDR3 DNA: TGTGCCAGCAGGGGGACTAGCGGGAGGGCCGGTGGTGAGCAGTTCTTC.

The CDR3 nucleotides read TGCAGCGAACGGGGACAGGGAGACGGCTACACCTTC. Encoded protein: CSERGQGDGYTF. The genes are TRBV29-1 and TRBJ1-2, with 9 bases lining up with TRBD1. The J segment lost 8 bases and the V segment lost 7 bases, leaving 8 bases of the junction unmatched. The V gene's germline CDR1 is SQVTM and CDR2 ANQGSEA. The CDR3 has 12 residues.

This chain uses TRBV4-1 with TRBJ2-2; D possibly corresponds to TRBD2 (5 bases). CDR1 is MGHRA and CDR2 is YSYEKL in the germline V gene. The CDR3 consists of 11 residues. The V and J ends lost 7 bases and 6 bases respectively, with 6 bases between them. CDR3: CASMEAGELFF. The CDR3 nucleotides read TGCGCCAGCATGGAGGCCGGGGAGCTGTTTTTT.